A selection of T cell receptor beta chains follows, all from one sample in a study of cytomegalovirus exposure and HLA in healthy donors. Produced via immunoSEQ multiplex PCR; TCRdb's table is partial and in-frame only. The top ten hold about 15% of the sample, which has roughly 100,000 clones, 65% to 80% seen once. The specimen sequenced was PBMCs. These receptor sequences come from a woman aged 50 to 60 in good health and CMV-seropositive. Each CDR3 is given with its conserved first and last residue. The order of the fields is clone size, J gene, D gene, V gene, CDR3 protein, CDR3 DNA. A D gene is named only where the DNA matches it firmly. Expanded clones get a size class; other rows say once, few or many, or leave the size out.

. TRBJ2-7 TRBD2 TRBV2 CASSGTGTPETKRGYYEQYF TGTGCCAGCAGTGGGACTGGGACGCCCGAGACCAAGCGGGGTTACTACGAGCAGTACTTC
. TRBJ2-2 TRBD1 TRBV30 CAWRQQGVGTGELFF TGTGCCTGGAGGCAACAGGGGGTTGGCACCGGGGAGCTGTTTTTT
. TRBJ2-7 . TRBV6-6 CASRLAPGTPTYEQYF TGTGCCAGCAGATTAGCCCCCGGGACACCTACCTACGAGCAGTACTTC
. TRBJ2-3 TRBD2 TRBV2 CASSEASGRQDTQYF TGTGCCAGCAGTGAGGCTAGCGGGAGGCAAGATACGCAGTATTTT
. TRBJ2-3 TRBD1 TRBV18 CASSAGTGGPDTQYF TGTGCCAGCTCCGCCGGGACAGGGGGTCCAGATACGCAGTATTTT
once TRBJ1-1 . TRBV27 CASSFTPYTEAFF TGTGCCAGCAGTTTTACTCCGTACACTGAAGCTTTCTTT
. TRBJ1-5 . TRBV28 CASSFGADNQPQHF TGTGCCAGCAGTTTCGGAGCAGACAATCAGCCCCAGCATTTT
. TRBJ2-3 TRBD2 TRBV7-7 CASSELAGGVDTQYF TGTGCCAGCAGCGAACTAGCGGGAGGTGTAGATACGCAGTATTTT
. TRBJ2-4 TRBD1 TRBV16 CASSQPDRVGIQYF TGTGCCAGCAGCCAACCGGACAGGGTGGGCATTCAGTACTTC
. TRBJ2-3 TRBD2 TRBV9 CASSVAPTSADTQYF TGTGCCAGCAGCGTAGCCCCCACTAGCGCCGATACGCAGTATTTT
. TRBJ2-5 TRBD2 TRBV5-1 CASSLPSGSKETQYF TGCGCCAGCAGCTTGCCCAGCGGGAGTAAAGAGACCCAGTACTTC
. TRBJ2-1 TRBD1 TRBV28 CASEGRGKGQNNEQFF TGTGCCAGCGAGGGACGGGGAAAGGGACAGAACAATGAGCAGTTCTTC
. TRBJ2-2 . TRBV19 CASSIRDSTGELFF TGTGCCAGTAGTATAAGGGACTCCACCGGGGAGCTGTTTTTT
. TRBJ1-6 . TRBV5-4 CASSILTGGGGSLHF TGTGCCAGCAGCATTCTGACAGGCGGGGGTGGTTCCCTCCACTTT
. TRBJ2-5 TRBD1 TRBV15 CATSPTGGVETQYF TGTGCCACCAGCCCGACAGGGGGCGTAGAGACCCAGTACTTC
. TRBJ1-2 . TRBV4-1 CASSQGFGVVYGYTF TGCGCCAGCAGCCAAGGATTCGGGGTAGTGTATGGCTACACCTTC
. TRBJ2-2 . TRBV7-9 CASSLTLGYGELFF TGTGCCAGCAGCTTAACGCTCGGTTACGGGGAGCTGTTTTTT
. TRBJ2-7 TRBD1 TRBV5-1 CASSTGQDKKYF TGCGCCAGCAGCACGGGACAGGACAAGAAGTACTTC
. TRBJ2-7 . TRBV28 CASTTGGRDGGDEQYF TGTGCCAGCACCACGGGGGGCAGGGACGGAGGGGACGAGCAGTACTTC
. TRBJ1-2 . TRBV28 CASSPPGDYGYTF TGTGCCAGCAGTCCCCCGGGGGACTATGGCTACACCTTC
. TRBJ1-6 . TRBV27 CASSSTGHSPLHF TGTGCCAGCAGTTCGACAGGACATTCACCCCTCCACTTT
. TRBJ2-5 TRBD1 TRBV7-2 CASSLHHGQEYRETQYF TGTGCCAGCAGCTTACACCACGGACAGGAGTACCGTGAGACCCAGTACTTC
few TRBJ2-7 . TRBV6-4 CASSREVSYEQYF TGTGCCAGCAGCAGGGAGGTCTCCTACGAGCAGTACTTC
. TRBJ2-7 TRBD2 TRBV7-9 CASSASGTYEQYF TGTGCCAGCAGCGCTAGCGGAACCTACGAGCAGTACTTC
. TRBJ2-7 . TRBV28 CASSLVPGRADEQYF TGTGCCAGCAGTTTAGTTCCCGGCAGGGCGGACGAGCAGTACTTC
medium-sized TRBJ2-5 TRBD2 TRBV5-4 CASGTSGNQETQYF TGTGCCAGCGGGACTAGCGGGAACCAAGAGACCCAGTACTTC
once TRBJ2-7 . TRBV28 CASRDYYEQYF TGTGCCAGCAGGGACTACTACGAGCAGTACTTC
. TRBJ1-2 TRBD1 TRBV7-9 CSSSAGQGLGYGYTF TGTTCCAGCAGCGCGGGACAGGGGTTGGGTTATGGCTACACCTTC
. TRBJ1-5 . TRBV28 CASSPEAQPQHF TGTGCCAGCAGTCCCGAGGCCCAGCCCCAGCATTTT